These 20 T cell receptor beta chains were sequenced from one sample in a study of blood T cell repertoires in COVID-19. The method was immunoSEQ multiplex PCR; TCRdb's version includes in-frame clones alone and lacks a portion of them. The data show approximately 170,000 clones, around 83% seen once. Sequencing input: PBMCs or T cells enriched from blood (not recorded which). These receptors all come from a woman aged 50 to 65 in a cohort exposed to, infected with or recovered from COVID-19 (not recorded which).

The gene calls are TRBV9 and TRBJ2-7; weak D call: TRBD1 (6 bases). The germline gives CDR1 SGDLS, CDR2 YYNGEE. This CDR3 region has 14 residues. With 0 bases removed from V and 4 bases from J, the gap between germline ends came to 11 bases. DNA for the CDR3: TGTGCCAGCAGCGTAGGGGACAACTCTTACGAGCAGTACTTC. Translating it yields CASSVGDNSYEQYF.

The gene calls are TRBV7-2 and TRBJ2-3, with D unclear. The V end lost 3 bases, the J end lost 0 bases, and 13 bases lay between the germline ends. Germline V gene data show CDR1 as SGHTA and CDR2 as FQGNSA. CDR3 length equals 16 residues. CDR3 DNA: TGTGCCAGCAGCTTCTTGGGCATCCCTAGCACAGATACGCAGTATTTT. Its protein product is CASSFLGIPSTDTQYF.

The chain combines TRBV27 with TRBJ2-2, with D possibly matching TRBD2 (7 bases). The CDR3 sequence is 15 residues long. CDR1 is MNHEY, CDR2 SMNVEV, per germline (reference sequence). V lost 7 bases and J 4 bases, leaving 16 bases between the germline ends. CDR3 sequence reads: CASTRGGASTGELFF. Here the CDR3 DNA reads TGTGCCAGCACACGTGGGGGGGCGAGCACCGGGGAGCTGTTTTTT.

The V and J genes are TRBV24-1 and TRBJ2-3; TRBD2 might be the D (6 bases). The CDR3 has 14 residues. Trimming pared 3 bases from V and 4 bases from J, leaving 10 bases between. Germline V lookup: CDR1 KGHDR, CDR2 SFDVKD. CDR3 region: CATSDPRGADTQYF. The DNA of the CDR3 is TGTGCCACCAGTGATCCGCGGGGTGCAGATACGCAGTATTTT.

V is TRBV27 and J is TRBJ2-1, with a possible D match to TRBD1 (5 bases). This CDR3 contains 13 residues. The V and J ends lost 8 bases and 10 bases respectively, with 18 bases between them. Germline V gives CDR1 MNHEY, CDR2 SMNVEV (reference sequence). CDR3 sequence: CASGQQFLSEQFF. The CDR3 DNA follows: TGTGCCAGCGGACAACAGTTTCTGAGCGAGCAGTTCTTC.

This chain uses TRBV4-2 with TRBJ1-2; D ambiguous. The V end lost 1 base, the J end lost 5 bases, and 17 bases lay between the germline ends. CDR3 length equals 16 residues. CDR1 is LGHNA, CDR2 YNFKEQ, per germline. The CDR3 here is CASSQGYSDSEYGYTF. Written as DNA, the CDR3 is TGTGCCAGCAGCCAAGGCTATTCAGACTCAGAATATGGCTACACCTTC.

Only a few counts were recorded for this clone. The V call is TRBV2, the J call TRBJ2-5; 12 nucleotides match TRBD2. Germline V gene lookup returns CDR1 SNHLY and CDR2 FYNNEI. The CDR3 covers 15 residues. V was pared by 2 bases and J by 5 bases, with 3 bases of the junction left unmatched. CDR3 protein: CASSERTSGKETQYF. The CDR3 nucleotides read TGTGCCAGCAGTGAAAGGACTAGCGGGAAGGAGACCCAGTACTTC.

The chain carries TRBV28 and TRBJ2-7; D might be TRBD1 (8 bases). CDR3 length: 14 amino acids. Trimming took off 3 bases at V and 7 bases at J, with 16 bases between the two ends. Looked up from germline, CDR1 is MDHEN and CDR2 is SYDVKM. CDR3 nucleotides: TGTGCCAGCAGTTTCACACAGGGGGGGCGTGAGCAGTACTTC. Amino acid sequence: CASSFTQGGREQYF.

The chain joins TRBV27 to TRBJ2-3, with TRBD2 matching 16 bases. The J segment lost 3 bases and the V segment lost 6 bases, leaving 15 bases of the junction unmatched. This CDR3 region has 20 residues. Germline loops: CDR1 MNHEY, CDR2 SMNVEV (reference sequence). CDR3 in amino acids: CASSPLQPGLAGGVTDTQYF. Here the CDR3 DNA reads TGTGCCAGCAGCCCTCTTCAGCCGGGACTAGCGGGAGGGGTGACAGATACGCAGTATTTT.

This chain joins TRBV11-1 and TRBJ1-5; 7 nucleotides align to TRBD1. The CDR3 covers 15 residues. CDR1 is SGHAT, CDR2 FQDESV, per germline (reference sequence). With V trimmed by 5 bases and J by 1 base, 5 bases remained unmatched. Here the CDR3 reads CASSRTGESNQPQHF. The CDR3 coding sequence is TGTGCCAGCAGCCGTACAGGGGAGAGCAATCAGCCCCAGCATTTT. The complete variable domain, with remaining parts taken from reference TRBV11-1 and TRBJ1-5, reads EAEVAQSPRYKITEKSQAVAFWCDPISGHATLYWYRQILGQGPELLVQFQDESVVDDSQLPKDRFSAERLKGVDSTLKIQPAELGDSAMYLCASSRTGESNQPQHFGDGTRLSIL.

V and J are TRBV28 and TRBJ2-7; D call uncertain. This CDR3 is built from 14 residues. The V gene lost 5 bases and the J gene lost 5 bases, with 16 bases spanning the gap. Germline CDR1 is MDHEN and CDR2 is SYDVKM. The CDR3: CASSRSGSPNEQYF. DNA of the CDR3: TGTGCCAGCAGTCGCTCGGGTAGCCCTAACGAGCAGTACTTC.

The V gene is TRBV4-2, the J gene TRBJ2-5, with 11 bases that match TRBD2. The V gene end was trimmed by 4 bases and the J gene end by 5 bases; junction bases not matched to a gene: 9. Germline assignment: CDR1 LGHNA and CDR2 YNFKEQ. CDR3 size: 16 residues. CDR3 in amino acids: CASSRTPTSGVETQYF. As DNA, the CDR3 is TGTGCCAGCAGCCGGACCCCGACTAGCGGGGTGGAGACCCAGTACTTC.

The V call is TRBV2, the J call TRBJ1-4; D is perhaps TRBD1 (5 bases). The ends were cut back, 11 bases at V and 6 bases at J, with 16 bases in the middle. The V gene's germline CDR1 is SNHLY and CDR2 FYNNEI. The CDR3 contains 13 residues. CDR3 DNA sequence: TGTGCCGGCCAACGGGGGGAAGATGAAAAACTGTTTTTT. This sequence encodes CAGQRGEDEKLFF.

This clone was picked up one time. The V gene is TRBV4-3, the J gene TRBJ2-5; D remains ambiguous. Trimming removed 1 base at V and 5 bases at J, with 11 bases between. The CDR3 contains 14 residues. Germline values: CDR1 LGHNA, CDR2 YSLEER. Written as DNA, the CDR3 is TGCGCCAGCAGCCAAGGGCGTTACGGGGAGACCCAGTACTTC. This translates into CASSQGRYGETQYF.

The chain recombines TRBV7-3 with TRBJ1-6, with D tentatively TRBD1 (5 bases). V was trimmed by 5 bases and J by 7 bases, leaving 12 bases between them. CDR1 is SGHTA and CDR2 is FQGTGA in the germline V gene. The CDR3 totals 14 residues. The CDR3 DNA sequence: TGTGCCAGCAGCCCAGACCGGGGGAATTCACCCCTCCACTTT. Translating it yields CASSPDRGNSPLHF.

CDR3 nucleotide sequence: TGTGCCAGCAGCTCCCTGGTGCAGGGGAGGAACACTGAAGCTTTCTTT. Translating gives CASSSLVQGRNTEAFF. V is TRBV11-2 and J is TRBJ1-1, with D possibly TRBD1 on 6 matching bases. The CDR3 has 16 residues. The V and J ends lost 4 bases and 1 base respectively, with 16 bases between them. Germline values: CDR1 SGHAT, CDR2 FQNNGV. Supplemented by reference TRBV11-2 and TRBJ1-1, the full variable domain reads EAGVAQSPRYKIIEKRQSVAFWCNPISGHATLYWYQQILGQGPKLLIQFQNNGVVDDSQLPKDRFSAERLKGVDSTLKIQPAKLEDSAVYLCASSSLVQGRNTEAFFGQGTRLTVV.

This clone appeared once. The rearrangement links TRBV28 to TRBJ1-1; D is ambiguous. The CDR3 is 13 residues long. The V gene's germline CDR1 is MDHEN and CDR2 SYDVKM. Trimming removed 6 bases at V and 3 bases at J, with 11 bases between. CDR3 in amino acids: CASSSRFDTEAFF. Here the CDR3 DNA reads TGTGCCAGCAGCTCTCGTTTCGACACTGAAGCTTTCTTT.

The count of this clone is one. V and J are TRBV27 and TRBJ2-7; 10 bases match TRBD2. CDR1 MNHEY and CDR2 SMNVEV come from the germline V gene (reference sequence). The CDR3 has 14 residues. The J segment lost 4 bases and the V segment lost 6 bases, leaving 6 bases of the junction unmatched. CDR3 DNA sequence: TGTGCCAGCAGCTATTTAGCGGGAGGTTACGAGCAGTACTTC. Its protein is CASSYLAGGYEQYF.

This clone was recorded a few times. The genes are TRBV27 and TRBJ2-5, with a tentative D call TRBD2 (6 bases). The CDR3 is 14 amino acids. Germline V gene sequence: CDR1 MNHEY, CDR2 SMNVEV (reference sequence). V lost 5 bases to trimming and J lost 3 bases, with 13 bases between them. The CDR3 region is CASSPRDFEETQYF. The CDR3 nucleotides are TGTGCCAGCAGTCCGCGGGACTTTGAAGAGACCCAGTACTTC.

The chain carries TRBV5-4 and TRBJ2-5; TRBD2 aligns across 11 bases. Germline CDR1 SGHNT, CDR2 YYREEE (reference sequence). The CDR3 has 17 residues. V trimming: 0 bases; J trimming: 5 bases; junction bases outside the gene matches: 9. The CDR3 here is CASSLAVSSGRAETQYF. The DNA of the CDR3 is TGTGCCAGCAGCTTGGCGGTTAGTAGCGGGAGGGCGGAGACCCAGTACTTC. Full variable domain (remainder filled in from reference TRBV5-4 and TRBJ2-5): ETGVTQSPTHLIKTRGQQVTLRCSSQSGHNTVSWYQQALGQGPQFIFQYYREEENGRGNFPPRFSGLQFPNYSSELNVNALELDDSALYLCASSLAVSSGRAETQYFGPGTRLLVL.